The 6 T cell receptor beta chains presented below share a single source sample, sequenced in a study of regulatory T cells in long-lasting Graves disease. Time point here: persistent/refractory GD, antithyroid drugs over 5 years with positive TRAb. Scientists built the TCR library using RNA that was extracted from PBMCs. Through Arm-PCR of CDR3 regions and iRepertoire HTBI primers, TCR beta libraries were built. One entry per CDR3 protein, called by TCRdb with MiXCR from the multiplex PCR reads. The sample includes about 430,000 distinct CDR3 sequences, 21% of them seen just once. Sequenced material: peripheral blood mononuclear cells (PBMCs), taken when the disease was refractory, from a patient treated with antithyroid drugs. These receptors were collected from a female donor with Graves disease.

V gene TRBV10-3 combines with J gene TRBJ2-5; D call uncertain. The V end was cut by 3 bases, the J end by 5 bases, with 7 bases between. The CDR3 runs 12 residues. Germline V lookup: CDR1 ENHRY, CDR2 SYGVKD. The CDR3 DNA reads TGTGCCATCAGTGATGTTCATGAGACCCAGTACTTC. Protein: CAISDVHETQYF.

The chain has TRBV5-1 and TRBJ2-7; TRBD1 matches at 9 bases. Germline V gene lookup returns CDR1 SGHRS and CDR2 YFSETQ. This CDR3 is 14 amino acids long. After removal of 3 bases from V and 7 bases from J, the junction contained 8 bases not matched to a gene. DNA of the CDR3: TGCGCCAGCAGCTCAACAGGGGGCGGGATGGAGCAGTACTTC. This sequence encodes CASSSTGGGMEQYF.

This clonotype appeared a few times. This sequence joins TRBV20-1 and TRBJ2-7; D is undetermined. The CDR3 is 13 residues long. Germline V gene sequence: CDR1 DFQATT, CDR2 SNEGSKA (reference sequence). Trimming removed 1 base from V and 0 bases from J, with 7 bases in between. Here the CDR3 reads CSARGSVSYEQYF. In DNA form, the CDR3 reads TGCAGTGCTAGAGGGAGCGTCTCCTACGAGCAGTACTTC.

On this clonotype: Given a much more abundant clone one base away, this may be a read error. This chain connects TRBV28 to TRBJ2-2; D possibly corresponds to TRBD2 (6 bases). There are 15 residues in the CDR3. Germline V gives CDR1 MDHEN, CDR2 SYDVKM. CDR3 region: CASSYELANTGGLFF. CDR3 coding DNA: TGTGCCAGCAGTTATGAGCTTGCGAACACCGGGGGGCTGTTTTTT.

The genes are TRBV6-1 and TRBJ1-2, with a weak D call TRBD1 (5 bases). The CDR3 spans 15 residues. CDR1 and CDR2 from the germline V gene are MNHNS and SASEGT. Deletions cut 6 bases from V and 7 bases from J, with 21 bases between. In DNA form, the CDR3 reads TGTGCCAGCAGAAGGGGAGCCTGGACAAAGCCTGGCTACACCTTC. Protein product: CASRRGAWTKPGYTF.

This clonotype came up many times. This chain connects TRBV12-3 or TRBV12-4 to TRBJ1-2, with D perhaps matching TRBD1 (5 bases). CDR3 length equals 15 residues. With 1 base removed from V and 4 bases from J, the gap between germline ends came to 13 bases. CDR3 nucleotides: TGTGCCAGCAGTTTAGGCCCCTCAGGGAGCTATGGCTACACCTTC. Its translation is CASSLGPSGSYGYTF.